The sequence of this TCR beta chain was determined in a study of blood T cell repertoires in COVID-19. Germline trimming cut 6 bases from V and 6 bases from J; bases unmatched to any gene: 3. Germline assignment: CDR1 LNHDA and CDR2 SQIVND (reference sequence). The length of the CDR3 is 14 residues. Generated by immunoSEQ multiplex PCR, the TCRdb table keeps only in-frame clones and is missing some. Here the sample spans around 300,000 clones, 90% being singletons. The chain uses TRBV19 and TRBJ1-6; TRBD1 agrees at 9 bases. The receptor was isolated from a woman under 30 with acute COVID-19. Sequenced sample: PBMCs or T cells enriched from blood (not recorded which). CDR3: CASRRQGVNSPLHF. In nucleotides, the CDR3 is TGTGCCAGTAGACGACAGGGGGTTAATTCACCCCTCCACTTT.